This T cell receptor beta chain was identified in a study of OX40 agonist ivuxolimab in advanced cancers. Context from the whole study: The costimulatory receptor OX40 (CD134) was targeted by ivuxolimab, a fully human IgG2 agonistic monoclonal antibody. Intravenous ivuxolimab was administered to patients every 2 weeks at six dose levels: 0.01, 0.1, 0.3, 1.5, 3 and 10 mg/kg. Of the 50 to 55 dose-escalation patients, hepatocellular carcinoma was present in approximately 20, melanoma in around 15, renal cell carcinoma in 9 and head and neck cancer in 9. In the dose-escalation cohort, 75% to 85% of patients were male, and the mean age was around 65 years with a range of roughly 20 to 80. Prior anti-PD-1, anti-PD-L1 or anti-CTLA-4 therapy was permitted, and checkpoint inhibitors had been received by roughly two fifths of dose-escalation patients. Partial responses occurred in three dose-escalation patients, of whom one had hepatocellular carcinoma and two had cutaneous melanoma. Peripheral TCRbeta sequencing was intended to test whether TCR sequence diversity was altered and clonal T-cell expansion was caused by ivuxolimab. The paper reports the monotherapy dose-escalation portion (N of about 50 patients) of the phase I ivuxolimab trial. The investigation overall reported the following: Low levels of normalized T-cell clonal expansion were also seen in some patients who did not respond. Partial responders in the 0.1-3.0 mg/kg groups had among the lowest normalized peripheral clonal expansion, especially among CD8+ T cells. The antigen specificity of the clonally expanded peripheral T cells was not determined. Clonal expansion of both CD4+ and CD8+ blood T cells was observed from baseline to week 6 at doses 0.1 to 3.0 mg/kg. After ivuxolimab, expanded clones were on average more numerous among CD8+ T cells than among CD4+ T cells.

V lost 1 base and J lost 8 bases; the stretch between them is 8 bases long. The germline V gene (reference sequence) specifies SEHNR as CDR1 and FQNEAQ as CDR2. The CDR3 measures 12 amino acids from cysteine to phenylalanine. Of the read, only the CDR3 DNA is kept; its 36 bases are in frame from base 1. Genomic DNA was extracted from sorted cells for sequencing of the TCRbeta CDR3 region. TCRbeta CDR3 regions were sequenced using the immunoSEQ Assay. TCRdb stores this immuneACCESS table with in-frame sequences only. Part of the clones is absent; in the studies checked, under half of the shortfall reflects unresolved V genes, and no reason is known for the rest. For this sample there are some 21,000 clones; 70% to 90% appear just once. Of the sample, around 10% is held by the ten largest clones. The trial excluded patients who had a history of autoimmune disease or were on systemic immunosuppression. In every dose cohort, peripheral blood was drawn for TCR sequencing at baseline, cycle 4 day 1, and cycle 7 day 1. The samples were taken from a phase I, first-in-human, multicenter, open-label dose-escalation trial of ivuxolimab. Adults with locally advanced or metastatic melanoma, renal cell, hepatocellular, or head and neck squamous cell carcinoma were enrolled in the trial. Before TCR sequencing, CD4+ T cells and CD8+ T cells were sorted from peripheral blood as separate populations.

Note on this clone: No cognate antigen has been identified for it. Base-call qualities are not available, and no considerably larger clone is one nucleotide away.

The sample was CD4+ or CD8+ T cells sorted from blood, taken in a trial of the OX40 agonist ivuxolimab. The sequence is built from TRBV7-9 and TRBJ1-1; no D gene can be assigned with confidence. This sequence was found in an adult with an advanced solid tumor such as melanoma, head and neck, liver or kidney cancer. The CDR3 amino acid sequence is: CASSLGRTEAFF. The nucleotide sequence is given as TGTGCCAGCAGCTTAGGCCGGACCGAAGCTTTCTTT.